The present T cell receptor beta chain was sequenced within a study of blood T cell repertoires in COVID-19. Study-level information: Donors in the United States, Italy and Spain gave samples during acute or convalescent COVID-19. Nucleic acid was either cDNA or gDNA, and it came from T cells, B-cell-depleted T cells, or PBMCs.

J lost 3 bases, V lost 5 bases, and 5 bases had no gene match. The CDR3 runs 15 residues. Germline assignment: CDR1 SEHNR and CDR2 FQNEAQ (reference sequence). This clone was picked up many times. TCRdb keeps only in-frame clones here, not all; method: immunoSEQ multiplex PCR. The profile shows about 250,000 clones, roughly 85% of them singletons. The chain recombines TRBV7-9 with TRBJ2-3; 10 bases agree with TRBD1. Material for sequencing was peripheral blood. This sequence was found in a woman aged 30 to 39 with active or convalescent COVID-19. As DNA, the CDR3 is TGTGCCAGCAGCCCGTGGACAGGGGGAACAGATACGCAGTATTTT. This encodes CASSPWTGGTDTQYF.